This T cell receptor beta chain was captured in a study of OX40 agonist ivuxolimab in advanced cancers. Some clones are missing from TCRdb's copy, which holds only in-frame ones; the method was immunoSEQ multiplex PCR. This table has roughly 35,000 clones, 75% to 85% appearing once. This clone was counted a few times. The CDR3 has 15 amino acids. Germline CDR1 SQVTM, CDR2 ANQGSEA. V lost 4 bases to trimming and J lost 1 base, with 13 bases between them. Sequenced material: CD4+ or CD8+ T cells sorted from blood, taken in a trial of the OX40 agonist ivuxolimab. The chain has TRBV29-1 and TRBJ2-2, with D possibly called TRBD1 or TRBD2 (6 bases each). The source of this sequence is an adult with an advanced solid tumor such as melanoma, head and neck, liver or kidney cancer. The CDR3 coding sequence is TGCAGCGTTGGGGGGGCCTCTCGGAACACCGGGGAGCTGTTTTTT. Encoded protein: CSVGGASRNTGELFF.